The text below deals with one T cell receptor beta chain. There are many counts of this clonotype. The clone's antigen remains unknown. No much larger clone exists at a distance of one base, and base qualities are not known. These data are taken from a study of T cells in Graves' hyperthyroidism and ophthalmopathy (dated by TCRdb to the late 2010s). With regard to the full study: Peripheral blood was sampled at the time of initial diagnosis, prior to any treatment. To identify distinguishing TCR V-J signatures, a discovery cohort of about 100 patients was used, comprising 43 with Graves' ophthalmopathy and some 57 with stable Graves' hyperthyroidism. TCR Vbeta CDR3 sequencing of 135 peripheral blood samples (fewer than 45 ophthalmopathy, 70 to 85 hyperthyroidism and some 17 progressor patients) is reported in the paper. Once sampling was done, hyperthyroidism patients were given methimazole at a starting dose of 30 mg daily, whereas ophthalmopathy patients were given high-dose intravenous methylprednisolone. Prospective prediction of ophthalmopathy was tested in an independent validation cohort consisting of about 20 hyperthyroidism patients and 15 or so patients who later progressed to ophthalmopathy. In roughly six Graves' hyperthyroidism patients, the study also compared T-cell repertoires from thyroid tissue with T-cell repertoires from blood. For training and testing, the roughly 100 patients in the discovery cohort were randomly divided in a 7:3 ratio.

Amplification of TCR beta CDR3 regions was carried out from RNA transcripts. For the first round of RT-PCR on the TCR CDR3, the HTBI primer set was used together with the Qiagen OneStep RT-PCR kit. The libraries were constructed in a second round of multiplex PCR and then size-selected and purified. Libraries were sequenced paired-end with 100 bp reads on an Illumina HiSeq2000. Turning to the authors' computational methods: Raw data were processed with SOAPnuke, discarding reads with adapters, uncalled bases, mean Phred below 15, or no exact constant-primer or identifier match. COPE v1.2.5 was used to merge high-quality paired reads, and clonotypes were defined as unique nucleotide sequences. MiTCR v1.1 was used to align clonotypes to the IMGT TRBV, TRBD and TRBJ reference segments. Analysis was restricted to V-J combinations with a frequency above 0.0001, which covered roughly 99% of repertoires. The TCS score was defined as F50 (clonal expansion) divided by E x V (chaos), with BLOSUM62-based TCRdist calculated between CDR3 peptides within each V-J. Welch's t-statistics and random forest reduced just over 500 V-J features to 13, which were used in a naive Bayes classifier (R e1071). The public reads were reanalyzed by TCRdb: fastp trimming at Q25, MiXCR alignment, in-frame beta chains only. Merged by CDR3 protein, the rows form single entries marked with the most common genes and DNA. Clone size and V and J calls follow TCRdb, not the original study. The sample table shows about 690,000 distinct CDR3 sequences, and around 16% are seen once. Roughly 15% of the sample goes to the ten largest clones.

After removal of 7 bases from V and 3 bases from J, the junction retains 12 bases not matched to a gene. The cysteine opens and the phenylalanine closes a CDR3 of 16 amino acids. Left in the record is the CDR3 DNA by itself, 48 bases read in frame from the first base. As encoded in the germline V gene, CDR1 is SNHLY while CDR2 is FYNNEI. A patient counted as having stable Graves' hyperthyroidism if no progression to ophthalmopathy occurred over 18 months of follow-up. Hyperthyroidism patients were aged 18 to 65 years and newly diagnosed, with disease duration of less than 2 months. Patients with uncontrolled infections, other autoimmune diseases, pregnancy or lactation were excluded. Clinical symptoms, serum thyroxine and TRAb, thyroid ultrasound, and orbital computed tomography formed the basis for the diagnoses. PBMCs were separated from 10 ml of fresh peripheral blood using Ficoll-Paque density gradient centrifugation. Total RNA was extracted using Trizol reagent, and RNA quality was assessed on an Agilent 2100 Bioanalyzer.

The paper's findings and limits, for the study overall: In validation, the model predicted progression to ophthalmopathy a median of 6.5 months before onset, with around 70% sensitivity and just under 75% specificity. A 13 V-J signature model separated ophthalmopathy from stable hyperthyroidism, with approximately 87% sensitivity and 81% to 82% specificity in cross-validation and 80%/75% in testing. Sample size was not statistically predetermined, and blinding of investigators to group allocation was not performed. Most expanded thyroid clonotypes (frequency above 0.001) were also detected in blood, suggesting blood repertoires may reflect thyroid immune responses.

Sequenced material: blood. The sequence was obtained from a man aged 50-60 years with Graves' hyperthyroidism. The rearranged segments are TRBV2 and TRBJ1-1; 9 nucleotides in the junction match TRBD1. CDR3 protein: CASMGDRDSGDTEAFF. Read as DNA, the sequence is TGTGCCAGCATGGGGGACAGGGATTCTGGGGACACTGAAGCTTTCTTT.